One T cell receptor beta chain is described in this entry. It has no known antigen specificity. One base away there is no much larger clone; base qualities are not given. CDR1 and CDR2 are drawn from the germline V gene: SGHAT, FQNNGV. There are 14 amino acids in the CDR3, from cysteine to phenylalanine inclusive. The CDR3 DNA has 42 bases and is translated from base 1. Clipping removes 0 bases from V and 10 bases from J, with 6 as the unmatched junction base count. Sample time point, as interpreted from the label and publication: five sample-tagged time points from pre-transplant (day -1) to day 368 post-transplant, pooled. After thawing, PBMC were stimulated with a CMV IE-1 overlapping peptide library for more than 9 hours, with no transport inhibitors added. After thawing, cells were rested overnight and were then stimulated in R10 medium with CD28/CD49d costimulation. The IE-1 peptide library was made up of 15-amino-acid peptides with 11-amino-acid overlaps. Each time point was barcoded using BD Single-Cell Multiplexing Kit Sample Tags, after which the barcoded samples were pooled and stained with oligo-conjugated anti-CD45RA plus sorting antibodies. A BD FACSAria III was used to sort CMV-responsive CD8+CD137+ and CD4+CD154+ T cells at 4-way purity. EDTA vacutainers were used to collect blood, which was then processed with a Ficoll gradient within 1-24 hours.

This specimen belongs to a study of immune aging and cytomegalovirus after organ transplant listed by TCRdb under 2021. Background for the entire study: Three-drug immunosuppression with prednisone, tacrolimus, and mycophenolate was given to all transplant recipients. The paper as a whole reports these results and caveats: Large clones contained a higher proportion of TEMRA cells, and the seven largest clones (1904 cells) acquired aged and TEMRA cells while losing TCM cells. Because CD57 was not measured in the sequencing data, a conservative gene-based aging definition was used instead. Following viremia, cells with an aged phenotype rose post-transplant no matter the clone size, with the increase showing up earlier in large clones (days 200-264) than in small clones.

Receptor amplification or capture employed single-cell sequencing. Reads for this sample came from an Illumina NovaSeq 6000. For cell capture and library preparation, the team used the BD Rhapsody Targeted mRNA and AbSeq Reagent Kit in a microwell format. The libraries included TCR, sample tags, AbSeq, and targeted mRNA from the Human T-Cell Expression Panel, along with custom TOX and TOX2 primers. Sequencing of the libraries was performed on an Illumina NovaSeq. Processing in the source paper ran as follows. The analysis covered approximately 11,000 cells in total, of which around 7,100 were CD8 T cells and a few thousand were CD8 T cells with an identifiable TCR CDR3. The BD Rhapsody Targeted Analysis Pipeline, including V(D)J processing, was run on the Seven Bridges Genomics platform to process the raw data. Quality control, Sample Tag demultiplexing with Lex-BDSMK, clone identification with VDJ Explorer, and Seurat clustering were all done in SeqGeq 1.6.0. A clone was considered non-expanded if it made up <1% of CD8 T cells, and considered a clonal expansion if it made up >2.5% of the sample. TCRdb itself trimmed the public reads at Q25 with fastp, ran MiXCR and retained productive beta chains. Under each unique CDR3 protein, matching rows form one entry showing the most common genes and DNA. TCRdb's processing, not the study's, gives the V and J calls here. Present in this sample are 20,000 to 25,000 distinct CDR3 sequences, roughly 38% of which were seen just once. Less than 30% of the sample comes from the top ten.

This sequence was found in a female donor who had a heart transplant and CMV viremia. This receptor chain uses TRBV11-2 and TRBJ2-5; a stretch of 9 junction bases matches TRBD2. The sample was CMV peptide-activated CD4+ and CD8+ T cells sorted from blood, taken at five time points, pooled. Interpreted using the paper, the cell subset or site label stands for: sorted CD8+CD137+ and CD4+CD154+ T cells after approximately 12 h CMV IE-1 peptide stimulation. The nucleotides are TGTGCCAGCAGCTTAGATCGCGGGACTAGCAACCAGTACTTC. Its translation reads: CASSLDRGTSNQYF. Reference TRBV11-2 and TRBJ2-5 genes cover what lies past the CDR3, so the full variable domain is EAGVAQSPRYKIIEKRQSVAFWCNPISGHATLYWYQQILGQGPKLLIQFQNNGVVDDSQLPKDRFSAERLKGVDSTLKIQPAKLEDSAVYLCASSLDRGTSNQYFGPGTRLLVL.